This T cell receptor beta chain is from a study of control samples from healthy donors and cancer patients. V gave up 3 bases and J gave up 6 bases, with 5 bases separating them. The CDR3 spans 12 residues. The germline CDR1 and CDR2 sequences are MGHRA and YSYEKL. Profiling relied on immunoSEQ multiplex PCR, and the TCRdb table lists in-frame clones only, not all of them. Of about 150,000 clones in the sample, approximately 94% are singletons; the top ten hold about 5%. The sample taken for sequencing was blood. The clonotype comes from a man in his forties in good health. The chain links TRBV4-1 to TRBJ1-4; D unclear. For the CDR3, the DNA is TGCGCCAGCAGCCATCCTTATGAAAAACTGTTTTTT. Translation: CASSHPYEKLFF.